This record looks at one T cell receptor (beta chain) sequence and its context. Its antigen is as yet unknown. The V end lost 0 bases, the J end lost 3 bases, and 16 bases lay between the germline ends. The germline CDR1 and CDR2 sequences are SGDLS and YYNGEE. CDR3 size: 16 residues. The data were obtained in a study of cytomegalovirus exposure and HLA in healthy donors. Study observations and caveats: Later, an analysis found that TCR clusters from the first cohort tended to co-occur in the roughly 110 validation repertoires. The majority of TCR sequences were rare, yet some public TCRs appeared in many donors. The study put about 180 TCR beta chains on its list as cytomegalovirus-associated.

TCRdb's copy holds only in-frame clones and misses some; the assay was immunoSEQ multiplex PCR. The sample records hundreds of thousands of clones, 86% being singletons. The V and J genes are TRBV9 and TRBJ2-7, with D possibly being TRBD2 (7 bases). The sample was PBMCs. This TCR was sampled from a woman younger than 30 in good health and CMV-seronegative. The CDR3: CASSVGLGGGRYEQYF. Written as DNA, the CDR3 is TGTGCCAGCAGCGTAGGGCTTGGCGGGGGCCGCTACGAGCAGTACTTC.